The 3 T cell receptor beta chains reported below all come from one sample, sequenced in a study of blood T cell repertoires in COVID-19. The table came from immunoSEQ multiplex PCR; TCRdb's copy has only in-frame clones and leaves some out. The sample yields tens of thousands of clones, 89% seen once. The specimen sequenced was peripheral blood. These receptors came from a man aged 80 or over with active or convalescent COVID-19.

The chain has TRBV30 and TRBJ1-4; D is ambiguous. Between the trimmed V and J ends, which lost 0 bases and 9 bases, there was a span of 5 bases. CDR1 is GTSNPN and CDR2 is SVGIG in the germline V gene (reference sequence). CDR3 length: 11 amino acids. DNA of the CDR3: TGTGCCTGGAGTGTGAGTAAAAAACTGTTTTTT. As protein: CAWSVSKKLFF.

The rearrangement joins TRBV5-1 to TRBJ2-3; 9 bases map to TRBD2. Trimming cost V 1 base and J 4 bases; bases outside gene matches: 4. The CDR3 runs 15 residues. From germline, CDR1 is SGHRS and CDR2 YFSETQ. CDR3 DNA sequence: TGCGCCAGCAGCTTGTTAGCGGGAGTAGCAGATACGCAGTATTTT. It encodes CASSLLAGVADTQYF.

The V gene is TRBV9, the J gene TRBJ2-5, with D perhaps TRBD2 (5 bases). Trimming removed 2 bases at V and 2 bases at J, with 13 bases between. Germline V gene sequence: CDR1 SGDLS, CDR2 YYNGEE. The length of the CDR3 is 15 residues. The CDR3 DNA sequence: TGTGCCAGCAGCGTTGGAGCGGCCGTTCAAGAGACCCAGTACTTC. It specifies CASSVGAAVQETQYF.